The clone carrying this T cell receptor beta chain has ten or more counts. These data are taken from a study of identical twins' blood T cells. Turning to the study itself: About 50 million reads came from some 12 libraries, six alpha, six beta.

CDR3 length equals 15 residues. The germline gives CDR1 SQVTM, CDR2 ANQGSEA. Trimming pared 2 bases from V and 6 bases from J, leaving 19 bases between. Libraries were made from RNA as TCR cDNA, using a modified protocol. TCRdb re-called the 5' RACE reads with MiXCR, one entry per CDR3 protein. The sample lists about 370,000 distinct CDR3 sequences, over 25% occurring once. Six healthy women, forming three identical twin pairs, donated samples. This rearrangement joins TRBV29-1 to TRBJ1-2; tentatively, D is TRBD1 (5 bases). Source material: PBMCs. This TCR was sampled from a woman aged 18-49 years in good health. The CDR3 spells CSVESERAGQDGYTF. The CDR3 DNA is TGCAGCGTTGAATCAGAAAGGGCAGGGCAAGATGGCTACACCTTC. Together with reference TRBV29-1 and TRBJ1-2, the CDR3 gives the full variable domain: SAVISQKPSRDICQRGTSLTIQCQVDSQVTMMFWYRQQPGQSLTLIATANQGSEATYESGFVIDKFPISRPNLTFSTLTVSNMSPEDSSIYLCSVESERAGQDGYTFGSGTRLTVV.